These T cell receptor beta chains were read from a single sample in a study of T cells in localized non-small cell lung cancer. TCRdb keeps only in-frame clones here, not all; method: immunoSEQ multiplex PCR. The table includes about 78,000 clones, 80% to 90% detected once. Specimen: peripheral blood, collected before any cancer treatment. These receptors were taken from a man aged 40 to 70 with stage I lung adenocarcinoma. Both conserved end residues are part of each CDR3. D genes are given only for firm matches.

j_call v_call d_call cdr3_aa cdr3_nt
TRBJ1-2 TRBV11-2 TRBD1 CASSLDRGFGYTF TGTGCCAGCAGCTTAGACAGGGGGTTTGGCTACACCTTC
TRBJ2-3 TRBV27 NA CASSFDWITDTQYF TGTGCCAGCAGTTTCGACTGGATCACAGATACGCAGTATTTT
TRBJ2-3 TRBV7-3 TRBD2 CASSPGRRSGGTQYF TGTGCCAGCAGCCCAGGACGGCGGTCGGGAGGAACGCAGTATTTT
TRBJ1-1 TRBV5-1 TRBD1 CASSVDRATEAFF TGCGCCAGCAGCGTTGACAGGGCCACTGAAGCTTTCTTT
TRBJ2-7 TRBV19 NA CASKHVARGESYEQYF TGTGCCAGCAAGCATGTGGCTAGAGGGGAAAGCTACGAGCAGTACTTC
TRBJ2-2 TRBV15 NA CATRSRDGTNTGELFF TGTGCCACCAGAAGCCGGGACGGAACGAACACCGGGGAGCTGTTTTTT
TRBJ2-3 TRBV5-1 NA CASSLTSLGTDTQYF TGCGCCAGCAGCCTTACTAGCTTAGGCACAGATACGCAGTATTTT
TRBJ2-7 TRBV19 TRBD2 CASSPASGGTYEQYF TGTGCCAGTAGTCCCGCTAGCGGGGGGACCTACGAGCAGTACTTC
TRBJ2-1 TRBV30 NA CAWSGHSGSYNEQFF TGTGCCTGGAGTGGCCACAGCGGCTCCTACAATGAGCAGTTCTTC
TRBJ2-7 TRBV30 TRBD1 CAWSIRRGPGQSLYEQYF TGTGCCTGGAGTATACGTAGGGGCCCGGGACAGAGTCTCTACGAGCAGTACTTC
TRBJ2-6 TRBV4-1 TRBD2 CASSQDEAGGLGANVLTF TGCGCCAGCAGCCAAGATGAAGCGGGGGGGCTCGGGGCCAACGTCCTGACTTTC
TRBJ2-1 TRBV28 TRBD2 CASKLREETFYYNEQFF TGTGCCAGCAAGTTGCGGGAGGAGACGTTTTACTACAATGAGCAGTTCTTC
TRBJ1-2 TRBV15 NA CATSKTLAGGGAYSTGYTF TGTGCCACCAGCAAAACCCTGGCCGGGGGGGGCGCATACTCTACGGGCTACACCTTC
TRBJ1-4 TRBV5-1 TRBD1 CASSLQGAGEEKLFF TGCGCCAGCAGCTTACAGGGGGCAGGAGAAGAAAAACTGTTTTTT
TRBJ2-7 TRBV6-1 TRBD1 CASKRSGGSEQYF TGTGCCAGCAAGCGGTCAGGGGGTTCGGAGCAGTACTTC
TRBJ2-7 TRBV27 NA CASSPQGRGYEQYF TGTGCCAGCAGCCCACAGGGTCGTGGTTACGAGCAGTACTTC
TRBJ2-5 TRBV5-1 NA CASSLVVGGETQYF TGCGCCAGCAGCTTGGTTGTGGGAGGAGAGACCCAGTACTTC
TRBJ2-4 TRBV19 TRBD2 CASKGLAGENIQYF TGTGCCAGTAAGGGACTAGCGGGAGAGAACATTCAGTACTTC